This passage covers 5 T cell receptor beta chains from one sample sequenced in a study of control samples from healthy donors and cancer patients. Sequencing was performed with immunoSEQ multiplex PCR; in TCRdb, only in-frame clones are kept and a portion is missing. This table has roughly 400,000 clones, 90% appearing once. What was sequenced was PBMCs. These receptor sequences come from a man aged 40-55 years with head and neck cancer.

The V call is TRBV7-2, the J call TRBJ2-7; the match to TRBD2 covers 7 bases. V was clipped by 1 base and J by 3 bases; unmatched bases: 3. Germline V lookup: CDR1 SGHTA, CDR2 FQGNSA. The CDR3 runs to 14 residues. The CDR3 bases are TGTGCCAGCAGCTTAGGCGGGGGATTCTACGAGCAGTACTTC. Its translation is CASSLGGGFYEQYF. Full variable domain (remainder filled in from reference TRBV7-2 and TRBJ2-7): GAGVSQSPSNKVTEKGKDVELRCDPISGHTALYWYRQSLGQGLEFLIYFQGNSAPDKSGLPSDRFSAERTGGSVSTLTIQRTQQEDSAVYLCASSLGGGFYEQYFGPGTRLTVT.

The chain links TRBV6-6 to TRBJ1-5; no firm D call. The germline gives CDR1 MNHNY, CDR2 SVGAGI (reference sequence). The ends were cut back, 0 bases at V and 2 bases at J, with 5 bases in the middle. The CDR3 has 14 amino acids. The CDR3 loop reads CASSYSTGNQPQHF. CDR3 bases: TGTGCCAGCAGTTACTCAACAGGCAATCAGCCCCAGCATTTT.

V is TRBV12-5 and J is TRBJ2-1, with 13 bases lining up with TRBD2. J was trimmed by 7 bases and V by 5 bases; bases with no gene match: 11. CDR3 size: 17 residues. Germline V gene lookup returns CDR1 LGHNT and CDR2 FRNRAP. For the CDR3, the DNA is TGTGCTAGTGGTAAGATACTAGCGGGAGGGCCAAAGAATGAGCAGTTCTTC. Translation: CASGKILAGGPKNEQFF.

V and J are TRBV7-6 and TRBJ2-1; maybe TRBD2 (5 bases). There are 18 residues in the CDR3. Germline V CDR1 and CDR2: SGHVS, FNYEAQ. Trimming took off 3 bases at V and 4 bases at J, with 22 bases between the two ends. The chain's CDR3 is CASSFLSPPRGGYNEQFF. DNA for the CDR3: TGTGCCAGCAGCTTCTTGTCCCCCCCTCGGGGTGGATACAATGAGCAGTTCTTC.

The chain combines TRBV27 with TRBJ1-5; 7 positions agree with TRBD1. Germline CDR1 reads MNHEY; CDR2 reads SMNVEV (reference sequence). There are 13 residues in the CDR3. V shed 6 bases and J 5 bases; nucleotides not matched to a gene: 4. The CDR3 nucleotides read TGTGCCAGCAGACCGACAGGGTATCAGCCCCAGCATTTT. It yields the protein CASRPTGYQPQHF.